This passage covers 28 T cell receptor beta chains from one sample sequenced in a study of shared clonotypes between healthy human individuals. The table came from immunoSEQ multiplex PCR; TCRdb's copy has only in-frame clones and leaves some out. The repertoire has 1.6 million or so clones, 96% of them found once; the top ten carry approximately 1%. The sequenced sample consisted of naive CD4+ T cells sorted from blood. Subset denoted: CD45RA+ positively selected. The receptors were gathered from a man younger than 40 in good health.

The chain combines TRBV25-1 with TRBJ1-1; 8 bases are shared with TRBD1. The CDR3 is 16 amino acids. The J segment lost 5 bases and the V segment lost 1 base, leaving 9 bases of the junction unmatched. CDR1 is MGHDK and CDR2 is SYGVNS in the germline V gene. The CDR3 region is CASSESPGRGPTEAFF. The DNA for the CDR3 is TGTGCCAGCAGTGAATCCCCGGGCAGGGGGCCTACTGAAGCTTTCTTT.

The CDR3 region is CASSGGPDTQYF. DNA for the CDR3: TGTGCCAGCAGTGGGGGACCAGATACGCAGTATTTT. The rearrangement uses TRBV28 and TRBJ2-3, with D perhaps matching TRBD1 or TRBD2 (5 bases each). The germline gives CDR1 MDHEN, CDR2 SYDVKM. Trimming stripped 5 bases from V and 4 bases from J, with 7 bases between. CDR3 size: 12 residues.

The V call is TRBV18, the J call TRBJ2-2, with 7 bases matching TRBD2. V trimming: 2 bases; J trimming: 2 bases; junction bases outside the gene matches: 11. The CDR3 sequence is 18 residues long. CDR1 is KGHSH, CDR2 LQKENI, per germline. The chain's CDR3 is CASSPKTGSGTNTGELFF. The CDR3 nucleotides read TGTGCCAGCTCACCAAAGACCGGGAGCGGGACTAACACCGGGGAGCTGTTTTTT.

V and J are TRBV27 and TRBJ1-5, with TRBD1 as a possible D gene (5 bases). Trimming removed 3 bases from V and 4 bases from J, with 13 bases in between. The V gene's germline CDR1 is MNHEY and CDR2 SMNVEV (reference sequence). This CDR3 has 15 amino acids. The CDR3 spells CASSLMGVDNQPQHF. The CDR3 nucleotides are TGTGCCAGCAGTTTGATGGGGGTGGATAATCAGCCCCAGCATTTT.

The gene calls are TRBV29-1 and TRBJ2-1; D remains unclear. CDR1 SQVTM and CDR2 ANQGSEA come from the germline V gene. Trimming left V 0 bases short and J 6 bases short, with 3 bases between. The CDR3 sequence is 11 residues long. Written as DNA, the CDR3 is TGCAGCGTTGAAGAACCCAATGAGCAGTTCTTC. It specifies CSVEEPNEQFF.

This chain connects TRBV7-3 to TRBJ2-1; perhaps TRBD1 as D (5 bases). Germline-derived CDR1 and CDR2 are SGHTA and FQGTGA. Between the trimmed V and J ends, which lost 3 bases and 6 bases, there was a span of 12 bases. The CDR3 contains 14 residues. The chain's CDR3 is CASSLSIRGNEQFF. CDR3 nucleotides: TGTGCCAGCAGCTTGTCAATTAGGGGCAATGAGCAGTTCTTC.

As to this clone: A read error may produce the germline difference seen at one junction end. The V call is TRBV5-4, the J call TRBJ1-2, with 7 bases that match TRBD1. Germline assignment: CDR1 SGHNT and CDR2 YYREEE (reference sequence). The CDR3 is made up of 12 amino acids. The CDR3 here is CASSLVPGTALF. Written as DNA, the CDR3 is TGTGCCAGCAGCTTGGTCCCCGGGACAGCCCTCTTC.

The CDR3 protein is CASSPLDQAYNEQFF. CDR3 nucleotide sequence: TGTGCCAGCAGCCCACTCGATCAAGCCTACAATGAGCAGTTCTTC. The rearrangement uses TRBV7-2 and TRBJ2-1, with D unclear. This CDR3 has 15 residues. V lost 5 bases, J lost 2 bases, and 13 bases lay in between. Germline values: CDR1 SGHTA, CDR2 FQGNSA.

The chain has TRBV5-4 and TRBJ2-5; 10 bases match TRBD2. CDR1 is SGHNT, CDR2 YYREEE, per germline (reference sequence). The CDR3 contains 15 residues. The ends lost 3 bases at V and 3 bases at J; junction bases unmatched: 5. CDR3: CASSSKTSGKETQYF. As DNA, the CDR3 is TGTGCCAGCAGCTCGAAAACTAGCGGGAAAGAGACCCAGTACTTC.

The chain uses TRBV5-4 and TRBJ2-3; D gene unclear. The germline CDR1 and CDR2 sequences are SGHNT and YYREEE (reference sequence). The CDR3 loop spans 13 amino acids. The germline V and J ends were trimmed by 4 bases and 2 bases, with 8 bases remaining between them. CDR3: CASSTPATDTQYF. For the CDR3, the DNA is TGTGCCAGCAGCACCCCGGCCACAGATACGCAGTATTTT.

The rearrangement joins TRBV18 to TRBJ1-1, with D uncertain. The CDR3 is 15 residues long. Germline V gives CDR1 KGHSH, CDR2 LQKENI. V gave up 0 bases and J gave up 0 bases, with 8 bases separating them. The CDR3 protein is CASSPPNSMNTEAFF. The CDR3 DNA is TGTGCCAGCTCACCACCGAACAGCATGAACACTGAAGCTTTCTTT.

V and J are TRBV7-9 and TRBJ1-5; 11 nucleotides match TRBD1. The V gene end was trimmed by 0 bases and the J gene end by 5 bases; junction bases not matched to a gene: 9. Germline V gives CDR1 SEHNR, CDR2 FQNEAQ (reference sequence). This CDR3 contains 18 residues. In nucleotides, the CDR3 is TGTGCCAGCAGCTTAGCGAGGACAGGGGGCATTGCGGATCAGCCCCAGCATTTT. This gives the protein CASSLARTGGIADQPQHF.

The gene calls are TRBV11-2 and TRBJ1-4; D gene uncertain. V was pared by 1 base and J by 3 bases, with 12 bases between. Germline V gene sequence: CDR1 SGHAT, CDR2 FQNNGV. This CDR3 region has 16 residues. In DNA, the CDR3 is TGTGCCAGCAGCTTAGGGGTGTCAGACCCTAATGAAAAACTGTTTTTT. The encoded protein is CASSLGVSDPNEKLFF. Full variable domain (remainder filled in from reference TRBV11-2 and TRBJ1-4): EAGVAQSPRYKIIEKRQSVAFWCNPISGHATLYWYQQILGQGPKLLIQFQNNGVVDDSQLPKDRFSAERLKGVDSTLKIQPAKLEDSAVYLCASSLGVSDPNEKLFFGSGTQLSVL.

J is TRBJ2-1 and V is TRBV7-2, with 16 bases lining up with TRBD2. V dropped 5 bases and J dropped 7; count of bases not matched to a gene: 8. The CDR3 totals 17 residues. In germline, CDR1 is SGHTA, CDR2 FQGNSA. The CDR3 loop is CASSMGTSGRARNEQFF. As DNA, the CDR3 is TGTGCCAGCAGCATGGGGACTAGCGGGAGGGCCCGTAATGAGCAGTTCTTC.

CDR3 bases: TGTGCCAGCAGCCGATCCAGTGTGGCAGATACGCAGTATTTT. Its translation: CASSRSSVADTQYF. The genes are TRBV7-9 and TRBJ2-3; D not resolved. CDR1 is SEHNR, CDR2 FQNEAQ, per germline (reference sequence). This CDR3 spans 14 amino acids. Trimming took off 5 bases at V and 4 bases at J, with 13 bases between the two ends.

The chain recombines TRBV18 with TRBJ2-7, with D unclear. Germline V gives CDR1 KGHSH, CDR2 LQKENI. V dropped 3 bases and J dropped 3 bases, with 9 bases sitting between them. The CDR3 runs 13 residues. DNA of the CDR3: TGTGCCAGCTCACCCACAAACGGCTACGAGCAGTACTTC. Residues: CASSPTNGYEQYF.

CDR3 bases: TGTGCCAGCAGTGGTGCCTTTGGGGAGGGGCGATCCTACAATGAGCAGTTCTTC. Its translation: CASSGAFGEGRSYNEQFF. The chain links TRBV2 to TRBJ2-1; 7 nucleotides line up with TRBD2. Losses at the gene ends were 4 bases for V and 1 base for J; bases not matched to a gene: 13. The CDR3 loop spans 18 amino acids. Per germline, CDR1 SNHLY and CDR2 FYNNEI.

The J gene is TRBJ1-1, the V gene TRBV15; 9 bases map to TRBD1. Trimming removed 5 bases from V and 4 bases from J; junction bases left unmatched: 2. The CDR3 is 13 amino acids. Germline lookup yields CDR1 LNHNV and CDR2 YYDKDF (reference sequence). The CDR3 DNA reads TGTGCCACCAGCCGGACAGGGGCCACTGAAGCTTTCTTT. This encodes CATSRTGATEAFF.

The V call is TRBV18, the J call TRBJ2-3; TRBD2 aligns across 8 bases. The V gene's germline CDR1 is KGHSH and CDR2 LQKENI. The CDR3 length is 19 residues. Losses at the gene ends were 1 base for V and 0 bases for J; bases not matched to a gene: 12. The CDR3 loop reads CASSPLSSGIRISTDTQYF. In nucleotides, the CDR3 is TGTGCCAGCTCACCACTAAGTAGCGGGATACGTATCAGCACAGATACGCAGTATTTT.

This clone was observed once. The chain has TRBV28 and TRBJ2-7, with 7 bases aligning to TRBD2. V shed 5 bases, J shed 0 bases, and the junction held 4 bases outside the gene matches. Germline assignment: CDR1 MDHEN and CDR2 SYDVKM. This CDR3 has 14 amino acids. This CDR3 is CASSISGPSYEQYF. The CDR3 DNA reads as TGTGCCAGCAGTATTAGCGGGCCCTCCTACGAGCAGTACTTC.

This sequence joins TRBV6-1 and TRBJ1-5, with D possibly being TRBD1 (5 bases). V gave up 4 bases and J gave up 0 bases, with 13 bases separating them. The CDR3 totals 16 residues. CDR1 is MNHNS, CDR2 SASEGT, per germline. CDR3 DNA: TGTGCCAGCAGTGCTCGGGACCAGGGTAGCAATCAGCCCCAGCATTTT. Translation: CASSARDQGSNQPQHF.

The chain uses TRBV15 and TRBJ2-3; a possible D gene is TRBD1 (6 bases). The length of the CDR3 is 19 residues. Trimming removed 5 bases from V and 0 bases from J, with 24 bases in between. Per the germline V gene, CDR1 is LNHNV and CDR2 is YYDKDF (reference sequence). For the CDR3, the DNA is TGTGCCACCAGCTCTTCGCGCCTGGCCAGGGGTGGGAGCACAGATACGCAGTATTTT. This gives the protein CATSSSRLARGGSTDTQYF.

The gene calls are TRBV5-8 and TRBJ2-7; TRBD2 matches at 10 bases. Trimming cost V 5 bases and J 3 bases; bases outside gene matches: 2. Germline V gene data show CDR1 as SGHTS and CDR2 as YDEGEE. This CDR3 has 13 amino acids. Written as DNA, the CDR3 is TGTGCCAGCAGTTCTAGCGGGAGCTACGAGCAGTACTTC. Protein sequence: CASSSSGSYEQYF.

This clone is a singleton in its sample. The J gene is TRBJ2-1, the V gene TRBV27; D gene ambiguous. V lost 3 bases and J 4 bases, leaving 13 bases between the germline ends. Germline CDR1 reads MNHEY; CDR2 reads SMNVEV (reference sequence). The CDR3 contains 15 residues. The CDR3 loop reads CASSFVPNPYNEQFF. The CDR3 DNA reads as TGTGCCAGCAGTTTCGTACCTAACCCTTACAATGAGCAGTTCTTC.

The chain has TRBV9 and TRBJ1-4; the D is unclear. The CDR3 totals 15 residues. V lost 0 bases to trimming and J lost 7 bases, with 13 bases between them. From germline, CDR1 is SGDLS and CDR2 YYNGEE. This CDR3 reads CASSVVQAGVEKLFF. CDR3 DNA: TGTGCCAGCAGCGTAGTGCAAGCCGGTGTTGAAAAACTGTTTTTT.

CDR3 DNA sequence: TGTGCCAGCAGTTACACACTAGCAGAATACAATGAGCAGTTCTTC. Translation gives CASSYTLAEYNEQFF. V gene TRBV6-5 combines with J gene TRBJ2-1, with a weak D call TRBD2 (6 bases). This CDR3 is 15 amino acids long. Germline CDR1 is MNHEY and CDR2 is SVGAGI. V was cut by 2 bases and J by 4 bases, with 12 bases left in between.

This clone appeared a single time. The CDR3 sequence is CASNAVGELFF. The CDR3 DNA follows: TGCGCCAGCAATGCGGTCGGGGAGCTGTTTTTT. The J gene is TRBJ2-2, the V gene TRBV5-1; D gene ambiguous. The V and J ends lost 6 bases and 7 bases respectively, with 7 bases between them. Per the germline V gene, CDR1 is SGHRS and CDR2 is YFSETQ. This CDR3 is built from 11 residues. The full variable domain, its missing parts supplied by reference TRBV5-1 and TRBJ2-2, is KAGVTQTPRYLIKTRGQQVTLSCSPISGHRSVSWYQQTPGQGLQFLFEYFSETQRNKGNFPGRFSGRQFSNSRSEMNVSTLELGDSALYLCASNAVGELFFGEGSRLTVL.

V and J are TRBV6-5 and TRBJ1-1, with 8 bases identical to TRBD1. The CDR3 spans 16 residues. V shed 0 bases, J shed 5 bases, and the junction held 8 bases outside the gene matches. Germline loops: CDR1 MNHEY, CDR2 SVGAGI. The CDR3 is CASSYSAGGVETEAFF. The CDR3 nucleotides read TGTGCCAGCAGTTACTCGGCAGGGGGCGTCGAAACTGAAGCTTTCTTT.